These 24 T cell receptor beta chains were sequenced from one sample in a study of cytomegalovirus exposure and HLA in healthy donors. PCR employed 60 Vbeta and 13 Jbeta primers. TCRdb's copy holds only in-frame clones and misses some; the assay was immunoSEQ multiplex PCR. The data hold around 210,000 clones, with around 79% observed a single time. The sample comprised PBMCs. The source is a male donor in good health and CMV-seropositive.

This clone was detected only a few times. The chain combines TRBV4-3 with TRBJ1-6, with TRBD1 matching 8 bases. J gave up 8 bases and V 0 bases, and 3 bases lay outside the gene matches. This CDR3 region has 15 residues. Germline-derived CDR1 and CDR2 are LGHNA and YSLEER. The CDR3: CASSQEDRGHSPLHF. CDR3 bases: TGCGCCAGCAGCCAAGAAGACAGGGGTCATTCACCCCTCCACTTT.

The chain has TRBV9 and TRBJ1-3; D call uncertain. Deletions cut 5 bases from V and 0 bases from J, with 15 bases between. The CDR3 contains 16 residues. CDR1 is SGDLS, CDR2 YYNGEE, per germline. The CDR3 is CASSDGPGTSGNTIYF. The CDR3 DNA is TGTGCCAGCAGTGATGGACCGGGAACCTCTGGAAACACCATATATTTT.

The chain is built from TRBV27 and TRBJ2-7; 8 bases fit TRBD2. The length of the CDR3 is 15 residues. J was trimmed by 0 bases and V by 2 bases; bases with no gene match: 3. The germline V gene has CDR1 MNHEY and CDR2 SMNVEV (reference sequence). The CDR3 nucleotides read TGTGCCAGCAGTTTAGCGGGAGGCCGCTCCTACGAGCAGTACTTC. It codes for CASSLAGGRSYEQYF.

The chain combines TRBV7-2 with TRBJ2-5; 10 nucleotides agree with TRBD1. The DNA end is more similar to TRBJ2-7, so the J call may be wrong. Per the germline V gene, CDR1 is SGHTA and CDR2 is FQGNSA. The CDR3 runs 14 residues. The CDR3 DNA follows: TGTGCCAGCAGCCCTCAAGGGACAGGGGTCGAGCAGTACTTC. It translates to CASSPQGTGVEQYF.

J is TRBJ2-1 and V is TRBV9; TRBD2 aligns across 8 bases. The CDR3 has 15 amino acids. The trim removed 0 bases at V and 6 bases at J, leaving 5 bases unmatched. Germline V gene data show CDR1 as SGDLS and CDR2 as YYNGEE. The CDR3, as DNA: TGTGCCAGCAGCGTAGGTCTAGCGGGCCTCAATGAGCAGTTCTTC. Protein: CASSVGLAGLNEQFF. Complete variable domain (other parts from reference TRBV9 and TRBJ2-1): DSGVTQTPKHLITATGQRVTLRCSPRSGDLSVYWYQQSLDQGLQFLIQYYNGEERAKGNILERFSAQQFPDLHSELNLSSLELGDSALYFCASSVGLAGLNEQFFGPGTRLTVL.

The chain links TRBV7-9 to TRBJ2-1; 8 positions agree with TRBD1. CDR3 length: 16 residues. The junction had 9 bases not matched to a gene; V was cut back by 5 bases and J by 3 bases. Germline V lookup: CDR1 SEHNR, CDR2 FQNEAQ (reference sequence). The CDR3 sequence: CASSLLGQGGYNEQFF. The DNA for the CDR3 is TGTGCCAGCAGCCTTCTAGGACAGGGAGGCTACAATGAGCAGTTCTTC.

The table lists this clone with a count of one. This sequence joins TRBV9 and TRBJ2-2; D unresolved. Trimming removed 4 bases from V and 3 bases from J, with 4 bases in between. The CDR3 is made up of 12 amino acids. The germline CDR1 and CDR2 sequences are SGDLS and YYNGEE. Written as DNA, the CDR3 is TGTGCCAGCAGCCCATACACCGGGGAGCTGTTTTTT. Translating it yields CASSPYTGELFF.

The gene calls are TRBV6-6 and TRBJ1-2, with D perhaps TRBD1 (5 bases). Germline V lookup: CDR1 MNHNY, CDR2 SVGAGI (reference sequence). There are 15 residues in the CDR3. Trimming took 0 bases from V and 7 from J, leaving 15 bases between them. The CDR3 DNA sequence: TGTGCCAGCAGTTACTCGAGAAGGGGAAATCGTGGCTACACCTTC. This sequence encodes CASSYSRRGNRGYTF.

The chain couples TRBV29-1 to TRBJ1-2; 7 positions match TRBD1. CDR3 length equals 14 residues. Germline V lookup: CDR1 SQVTM, CDR2 ANQGSEA. The J segment lost 4 bases and the V segment lost 6 bases, leaving 11 bases of the junction unmatched. The CDR3 region has the DNA TGCAGCGTCGTTCCGGGACAGAGACTCTATGGCTACACCTTC. Its translation is CSVVPGQRLYGYTF.

V is TRBV19 and J is TRBJ2-7; TRBD1 matches 9 bases. CDR1 LNHDA and CDR2 SQIVND come from the germline V gene (reference sequence). Trimming removed 3 bases from V and 5 bases from J; junction bases left unmatched: 8. The CDR3 sequence is 15 residues long. Written as DNA, the CDR3 is TGTGCCAGTAGTATCCTTCTGGGACAGGGTCACGAGCAGTACTTC. Residues: CASSILLGQGHEQYF.

This clone was observed a handful of times. The V and J genes are TRBV7-9 and TRBJ2-1; 7 bases align to TRBD1. CDR3 length equals 14 residues. V dropped 4 bases and J dropped 5; count of bases not matched to a gene: 5. Germline CDR1 and CDR2: SEHNR and FQNEAQ (reference sequence). The CDR3 here is CASSWVGGHNEQFF. The DNA for the CDR3 is TGTGCCAGCAGCTGGGTAGGGGGCCACAATGAGCAGTTCTTC.

This chain links TRBV7-2 with TRBJ2-2; a weak D match, TRBD2 (6 bases). CDR1 SGHTA and CDR2 FQGNSA come from the germline V gene. V was trimmed by 11 bases and J by 1 base, leaving 17 bases between them. The CDR3 covers 15 residues. The CDR3 bases are TGTGCCGGGCGGGGCATCGCGCGGAACACCGGGGAGCTGTTTTTT. It is translated as CAGRGIARNTGELFF.

The rearrangement joins TRBV5-5 to TRBJ2-7; 9 nucleotides agree with TRBD1. V shed 4 bases and J 4 bases; nucleotides not matched to a gene: 9. Germline V lookup: CDR1 SGHKS, CDR2 YYEKEE (reference sequence). This CDR3 has 15 residues. The CDR3 is CASSLLGQGKYEQYF. CDR3 coding DNA: TGTGCCAGCAGCCTCTTGGGACAGGGTAAATACGAGCAGTACTTC. Full variable domain (outside the CDR3, taken from reference TRBV5-5 and TRBJ2-7): DAGVTQSPTHLIKTRGQQVTLRCSPISGHKSVSWYQQVLGQGPQFIFQYYEKEERGRGNFPDRFSARQFPNYSSELNVNALLLGDSALYLCASSLLGQGKYEQYFGPGTRLTVT.

A few counts support this clone. This chain links TRBV28 with TRBJ1-5, with 7 bases identical to TRBD1. Germline CDR1 and CDR2: MDHEN and SYDVKM. CDR3 length: 15 amino acids. J was trimmed by 3 bases and V by 6 bases; bases with no gene match: 8. CDR3 residues: CASSQPQGNNQPQHF. CDR3 nucleotide sequence: TGTGCCAGCAGCCAACCACAGGGGAACAATCAGCCCCAGCATTTT.

This clone was observed a single time. The chain combines TRBV5-1 with TRBJ2-5; D is perhaps TRBD1 (6 bases). Looked up from germline, CDR1 is SGHRS and CDR2 is YFSETQ. Trimming took off 4 bases at V and 4 bases at J, with 20 bases between the two ends. CDR3 length: 16 amino acids. The CDR3 DNA follows: TGCGCCAGCAGCCACTTCGCTCAGGGGCCGAGAGAGACCCAGTACTTC. It is translated as CASSHFAQGPRETQYF.

This clone was counted a few times. The chain recombines TRBV5-6 with TRBJ2-7; D is perhaps TRBD2 (5 bases). V was pared by 4 bases and J by 1 base, with 12 bases between. Looked up from germline, CDR1 is SGHDT and CDR2 is YYEEEE. This CDR3 has 14 residues. CDR3 in amino acids: CASSTRTLSYEQYF. The CDR3 coding sequence is TGTGCCAGCAGCACCCGGACTCTTTCCTACGAGCAGTACTTC.

J is TRBJ2-7 and V is TRBV29-1; D gene ambiguous. The CDR3 is 11 residues long. Between the trimmed V and J ends, which lost 4 bases and 6 bases, there was a span of 10 bases. Germline V gives CDR1 SQVTM, CDR2 ANQGSEA. CDR3 sequence: CSVVVVREQYF. The CDR3 coding sequence is TGCAGCGTTGTGGTAGTGCGCGAGCAGTACTTC.

A few counts support this clone. The chain couples TRBV6-5 to TRBJ1-2; TRBD1 might be the D (6 bases). Germline V gene data show CDR1 as MNHEY and CDR2 as SVGAGI. Trimming took off 5 bases at V and 3 bases at J, with 13 bases between the two ends. CDR3 size: 14 residues. The CDR3: CASSGQRGDYGYTF. DNA of the CDR3: TGTGCCAGCAGTGGACAGAGGGGAGACTATGGCTACACCTTC.

The chain employs TRBV5-1 and TRBJ2-3; 12 nucleotides match TRBD2. The CDR3 has 20 amino acids. The V and J ends lost 2 bases and 0 bases, in that order; junction bases with no gene match: 13. The germline V gene has CDR1 SGHRS and CDR2 YFSETQ. The CDR3 DNA reads TGCGCCAGCAGCTTTTCTAGCGGGGGGGGTTTCGAACCTAGCACAGATACGCAGTATTTT. Translation: CASSFSSGGGFEPSTDTQYF. Complete variable domain (other parts from reference TRBV5-1 and TRBJ2-3): KAGVTQTPRYLIKTRGQQVTLSCSPISGHRSVSWYQQTPGQGLQFLFEYFSETQRNKGNFPGRFSGRQFSNSRSEMNVSTLELGDSALYLCASSFSSGGGFEPSTDTQYFGPGTRLTVL.

The V and J genes are TRBV27 and TRBJ2-5; maybe TRBD1 (5 bases). In germline, CDR1 is MNHEY, CDR2 SMNVEV (reference sequence). V lost 5 bases and J 0 bases, leaving 16 bases between the germline ends. The CDR3 consists of 16 residues. The CDR3 nucleotides read TGTGCCAGCAGTCCACGACAGCTGACCTACCAAGAGACCCAGTACTTC. Translation gives CASSPRQLTYQETQYF.

V usage is TRBV7-2 and J usage is TRBJ1-2, with 9 bases aligning to TRBD1. Unmatched junction bases numbered 5, after V lost 5 bases and J lost 7 bases. The CDR3 sequence is 13 residues long. The germline V gene has CDR1 SGHTA and CDR2 FQGNSA. This CDR3 is CASSPDRGAGYTF. DNA for the CDR3: TGTGCCAGCAGCCCCGACAGGGGGGCTGGCTACACCTTC. Complete variable domain (other parts from reference TRBV7-2 and TRBJ1-2): GAGVSQSPSNKVTEKGKDVELRCDPISGHTALYWYRQSLGQGLEFLIYFQGNSAPDKSGLPSDRFSAERTGGSVSTLTIQRTQQEDSAVYLCASSPDRGAGYTFGSGTRLTVV.

This clone came up once. V and J are TRBV19 and TRBJ1-2, with 7 bases aligning to TRBD1. Per the germline V gene, CDR1 is LNHDA and CDR2 is SQIVND (reference sequence). The CDR3 is made up of 14 amino acids. V shed 8 bases, J shed 2 bases, and the junction held 8 bases outside the gene matches. The CDR3 reads CASLPQQGNYGYTF. As DNA, the CDR3 is TGTGCCAGTCTGCCGCAACAGGGGAACTATGGCTACACCTTC.

A remark on this clone: The same CDR3 arises from other DNA sequences in this sample as well. The rearrangement uses TRBV7-3 and TRBJ2-2, with 9 positions matching TRBD2. Unmatched junction bases numbered 6, after V lost 5 bases and J lost 2 bases. Germline loops: CDR1 SGHTA, CDR2 FQGTGA. The CDR3 runs 16 residues. This CDR3 reads CASSPGTSLNTGELFF. CDR3 sequence (DNA): TGTGCCAGCAGCCCCGGGACTAGCCTAAACACCGGGGAGCTGTTTTTT.

This chain links TRBV7-2 with TRBJ1-4, with D possibly matching TRBD1 (5 bases). Germline assignment: CDR1 SGHTA and CDR2 FQGNSA. The CDR3 runs 14 residues. Trimming shortened V by 5 bases and J by 11 bases, and 18 bases separated the two germline ends. The CDR3 DNA follows: TGTGCCAGCAGCCCCCAGCAGGGTGGCTCTAAACTGTTTTTT. As protein: CASSPQQGGSKLFF.